By share, the clone carrying this T cell receptor (beta chain) counts as medium-sized. TCRdb reprocessed the PCR reads via MiXCR and lists one record per CDR3 protein. Altogether approximately 7,000 distinct CDR3 sequences are present, 25% to 35% being singletons, with the ten largest covering about 14%. These data come from a study of immune characterization of retroperitoneal liposarcoma. Germline V gene sequence: CDR1 MRHNA, CDR2 SNTAGT. Losses at the gene ends were 5 bases for V and 4 bases for J; bases not matched to a gene: 13. This CDR3 region has 17 residues. This receptor was obtained from a male donor with retroperitoneal liposarcoma. Material: blood. The gene calls are TRBV6-4 and TRBJ2-1, with 8 bases identical to TRBD2. CDR3 nucleotides: TGTGCCAGCAGTAGTACGATCGGCTTAGCGGGGTACAATGAGCAGTTCTTC. Translating it yields CASSSTIGLAGYNEQFF.